This T cell receptor (beta chain) was documented in a study of blood T cell repertoires in COVID-19. Assay used: immunoSEQ multiplex PCR; TCRdb lists only in-frame clones, some missing. Seen here are about 300,000 clones, around 86% observed once, and the top ten hold 1.5% to 2%. CDR3 length: 15 residues. Trimming took 3 bases from V and 0 from J, leaving 8 bases between them. The germline gives CDR1 KGHSH, CDR2 LQKENI. What was sequenced was peripheral blood. The chain couples TRBV18 to TRBJ1-4, with D uncertain. This sequence originates from a woman aged 45-65 years with acute or convalescent COVID-19. The CDR3 nucleotides are TGTGCCAGCTCACCTCGGGTTGCAACTAATGAAAAACTGTTTTTT. Amino acids: CASSPRVATNEKLFF.